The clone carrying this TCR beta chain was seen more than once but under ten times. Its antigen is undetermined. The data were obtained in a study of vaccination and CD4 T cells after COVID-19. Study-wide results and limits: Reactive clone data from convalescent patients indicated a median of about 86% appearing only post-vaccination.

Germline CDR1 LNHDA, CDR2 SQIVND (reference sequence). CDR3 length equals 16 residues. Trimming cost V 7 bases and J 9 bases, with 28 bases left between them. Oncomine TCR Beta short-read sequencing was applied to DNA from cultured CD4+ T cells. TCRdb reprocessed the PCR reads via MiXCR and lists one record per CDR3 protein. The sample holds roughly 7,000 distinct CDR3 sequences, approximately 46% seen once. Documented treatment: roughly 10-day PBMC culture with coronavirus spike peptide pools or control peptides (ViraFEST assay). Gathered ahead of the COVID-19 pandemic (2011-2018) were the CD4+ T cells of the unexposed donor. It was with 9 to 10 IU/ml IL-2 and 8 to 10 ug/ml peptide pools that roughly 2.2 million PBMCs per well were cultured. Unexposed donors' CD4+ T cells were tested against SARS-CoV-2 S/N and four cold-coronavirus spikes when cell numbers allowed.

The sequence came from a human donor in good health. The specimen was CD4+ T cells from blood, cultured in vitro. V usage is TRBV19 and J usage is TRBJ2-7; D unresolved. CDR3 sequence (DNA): TGTGCCAGTAACCCGGGTCTCTTGGAAGGTTCGTCTGGGCAGTACTTC. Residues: CASNPGLLEGSSGQYF.